One sample yielded the 30 T cell receptor beta chains listed below, sequenced in a study of neurological immune-mediated disorders. TCRdb independently ran MiXCR on the 5' RACE reads; one entry per CDR3 protein. The profile shows 20,000 or so distinct CDR3 sequences, roughly 2.6% of them singletons. The specimen was PBMCs. The source is a woman in her late teens or twenties with multiple sclerosis.

Judged by abundance, this clonotype is medium-sized. This rearrangement joins TRBV12-3 or TRBV12-4 to TRBJ2-3, with D possibly being TRBD2 (6 bases). The V and J ends lost 2 bases and 2 bases respectively, with 14 bases between them. This CDR3 contains 16 residues. The CDR3 nucleotides read TGTGCCAGCAGTTTATACAGCGGGTCACCCACAGATACGCAGTATTTT. Translation: CASSLYSGSPTDTQYF.

This clonotype showed up many times. This chain connects TRBV20-1 to TRBJ1-1; D remains ambiguous. The V gene lost 0 bases and the J gene lost 11 bases, with 19 bases spanning the gap. This CDR3 comprises 14 residues. Germline lookup yields CDR1 DFQATT and CDR2 SNEGSKA (reference sequence). DNA of the CDR3: TGCAGTGCTAGAGACCCCCACCGGACTTATCGGGCTTTCTTT. Protein: CSARDPHRTYRAFF.

At least ten counts were recorded for this clonotype. V is TRBV7-9 and J is TRBJ1-1, with 7 bases matching TRBD1. V lost 3 bases, J lost 4 bases, and 5 bases stayed unmatched. The CDR3 spans 14 residues. CDR1 SEHNR and CDR2 FQNEAQ come from the germline V gene (reference sequence). The CDR3 nucleotides are TGTGCCAGCAGCTTCCGACAGGGTCCCACTGAAGCTTTCTTT. Its translation: CASSFRQGPTEAFF.

The sample holds many counts of this clonotype. The V gene is TRBV24-1, the J gene TRBJ2-1, with 15 bases aligning to TRBD2. V shed 7 bases and J 9 bases; nucleotides not matched to a gene: 6. The CDR3 contains 15 residues. From germline, CDR1 is KGHDR and CDR2 SFDVKD. The CDR3 DNA sequence: TGTGCCACCAGCGACCAGGGACTAGCGGGGGGTGAGCAGTTCTTC. Translated, it gives CATSDQGLAGGEQFF.

This clonotype was seen repeatedly, ten times or more. A junction end diverges from the germline sequence, so it may reflect a read error. This rearrangement joins TRBV20-1 to TRBJ2-3; possible D gene TRBD1, 6 bases. Per germline, CDR1 DFQATT and CDR2 SNEGSKA (reference sequence). CDR3 length: 11 residues. In DNA, the CDR3 is TGCAGTGCAAAACAGGGTGTCACGCGGTATTTT. Protein: CSAKQGVTRYF.

Ten or more counts support this clonotype. The chain combines TRBV24-1 with TRBJ1-2; D call uncertain. The ends were cut back, 9 bases at V and 2 bases at J, with 9 bases in the middle. The length of the CDR3 is 12 residues. Germline CDR1 and CDR2: KGHDR and SFDVKD. The CDR3 bases are TGTGCCACCCCTGCACAGAACTATGGCTACACCTTC. It translates to CATPAQNYGYTF.

The sample holds a few counts of this clonotype. This chain joins TRBV13 and TRBJ1-6, with D possibly being TRBD1 (5 bases). There are 14 residues in the CDR3. V was pared by 7 bases and J by 7 bases, with 14 bases between. CDR1 PRHDT and CDR2 FYEKMQ come from the germline V gene (reference sequence). The CDR3 bases are TGTGCCAGCAACGGGGACGGATTAAATTCACCCCTCCACTTT. Translation gives CASNGDGLNSPLHF. Supplemented by reference TRBV13 and TRBJ1-6, the full variable domain reads AAGVIQSPRHLIKEKRETATLKCYPIPRHDTVYWYQQGPGQDPQFLISFYEKMQSDKGSIPDRFSAQQFSDYHSELNMSSLELGDSALYFCASNGDGLNSPLHFGNGTRLTVT.

This clonotype appeared many times. The chain is built from TRBV28 and TRBJ1-1; no definite D call. Deletions cut 1 base from V and 3 bases from J, with 6 bases between. The germline CDR1 and CDR2 sequences are MDHEN and SYDVKM. The CDR3 length is 13 residues. The CDR3 sequence is CASSLSLDTEAFF. CDR3 nucleotide sequence: TGTGCCAGCAGTTTATCTCTGGACACTGAAGCTTTCTTT.

This clonotype was seen many times. This rearrangement joins TRBV29-1 to TRBJ2-1, with no clear D. Trimming cost V 5 bases and J 0 bases, with 17 bases left between them. CDR3 length: 16 residues. CDR1 and CDR2 (germline): SQVTM, ANQGSEA. Written as DNA, the CDR3 is TGCAGCGTTCGTAAGACGGATTCGAGCTCCTACAATGAGCAGTTCTTC. This codes for CSVRKTDSSSYNEQFF.

By proportion, this clonotype is medium-sized. The chain is built from TRBV5-1 and TRBJ1-2; TRBD1 agrees at 8 bases. This CDR3 contains 15 residues. In germline, CDR1 is SGHRS, CDR2 YFSETQ. Trimming took 3 bases from V and 5 from J; bases not matched to a gene: 9. CDR3 nucleotide sequence: TGCGCCAGCAGCTACGACACAGGGGGAGAGTATGGCTACACCTTC. Its protein product is CASSYDTGGEYGYTF.

By its share, this clonotype is medium-sized. The J gene is TRBJ2-5, the V gene TRBV27; the D call may be TRBD1 or TRBD2 (6 bases each). Germline assignment: CDR1 MNHEY and CDR2 SMNVEV (reference sequence). The V gene lost 1 base and the J gene lost 1 base, with 13 bases spanning the gap. CDR3 length: 16 residues. The DNA of the CDR3 is TGTGCCAGCAGTTTATGGGGGGCCAGCTTCCAAGAGACCCAGTACTTC. As protein: CASSLWGASFQETQYF.

The table lists this clonotype with many counts. This chain uses TRBV19 with TRBJ1-1, with D tentatively TRBD1 (5 bases). The V and J ends lost 6 bases and 3 bases respectively, with 20 bases between them. The CDR3 totals 16 residues. Per germline, CDR1 LNHDA and CDR2 SQIVND (reference sequence). The CDR3 DNA reads TGTGCCAGTAGCCCTAGGGGAAACCCGGGTGACACTGAAGCTTTCTTT. This encodes CASSPRGNPGDTEAFF.

This clonotype was seen many times. The CDR3 region has the DNA TGTGCCAGCAGCCCCGGGACGGGTGAAGCTTTCTTT. Translation gives CASSPGTGEAFF. This chain links TRBV7-3 with TRBJ1-1; D is possibly TRBD1 (5 bases). With 5 bases removed from V and 7 bases from J, the gap between germline ends came to 11 bases. Germline V gives CDR1 SGHTA, CDR2 FQGTGA. There are 12 residues in the CDR3.

This clonotype has ten or more counts. J is TRBJ2-3 and V is TRBV11-2; tentatively, D is TRBD2 (6 bases). CDR1 is SGHAT, CDR2 FQNNGV, per germline. CDR3 size: 16 residues. Deletions cut 3 bases from V and 0 bases from J, with 13 bases between. The CDR3 is CASSFRGIPSTDTQYF. For the CDR3, the DNA is TGTGCCAGCAGCTTTCGCGGGATCCCTAGCACAGATACGCAGTATTTT.

This clonotype was counted at least ten times. The rearrangement uses TRBV29-1 and TRBJ2-3, with 15 nucleotides matching TRBD2. CDR1 is SQVTM and CDR2 is ANQGSEA in the germline V gene. The J segment lost 5 bases and the V segment lost 3 bases, leaving 3 bases of the junction unmatched. This CDR3 is built from 15 residues. CDR3 DNA: TGCAGCGTTGATGGGACTAGCGGGGGGAAAGATACGCAGTATTTT. Translating it yields CSVDGTSGGKDTQYF.

This clonotype was seen ten or more times. This chain uses TRBV12-3 or TRBV12-4 with TRBJ1-2; D not resolved. The CDR3 totals 13 residues. Trimming removed 2 bases at V and 7 bases at J, with 11 bases between. The CDR3 spells CASSLNGLGGYTF. The CDR3 bases are TGTGCCAGCAGTTTAAATGGATTAGGTGGCTACACCTTC.

This clonotype has at least ten counts. The gene calls are TRBV12-3 or TRBV12-4 and TRBJ1-1; TRBD1 is a possible D gene (6 bases). The CDR3 consists of 11 residues. The V end was cut by 2 bases, the J end by 11 bases, with 9 bases between. The CDR3 sequence: CASSLQGHAFF. The CDR3 nucleotides are TGTGCCAGCAGTTTACAGGGGCATGCTTTCTTT.

This clonotype was found many times. This rearrangement joins TRBV3-1 to TRBJ2-7, with D possibly TRBD2 on 6 matching bases. The CDR3 covers 16 residues. The germline V gene has CDR1 LGHDT and CDR2 YNNKEL (reference sequence). V was pared by 1 base and J by 1 base, with 14 bases between. The CDR3 DNA reads as TGTGCCAGCAGCCAAGGGCGGGAAGCTTATTCCTACGAGCAGTACGTC. Its translation: CASSQGREAYSYEQYV.

This clonotype was counted many times. The chain joins TRBV20-1 to TRBJ1-4; TRBD1 aligns across 8 bases. The germline V gene has CDR1 DFQATT and CDR2 SNEGSKA (reference sequence). Trimming at V came to 3 bases and at J to 8 bases, leaving 8 bases not matched to a gene. The CDR3 has 14 residues. The DNA for the CDR3 is TGCAGTGCTAGTCTCGGACAGGGTCGGGAAAAACTGTTTTTT. Its translation is CSASLGQGREKLFF.

This clonotype was recorded many times. The chain has TRBV7-9 and TRBJ2-3, with 7 nucleotides matching TRBD2. CDR3 size: 15 residues. Trimming at V came to 5 bases and at J to 3 bases, leaving 8 bases not matched to a gene. Germline V lookup: CDR1 SEHNR, CDR2 FQNEAQ (reference sequence). The CDR3 region has the DNA TGTGCCAGCAGCCCAGGCGGGGGACTGACAGATACGCAGTATTTT. Protein sequence: CASSPGGGLTDTQYF.

This clonotype was found many times. The V gene is TRBV12-5, the J gene TRBJ2-5, with 11 positions matching TRBD1. The CDR3 has 16 residues. The ends lost 3 bases at V and 4 bases at J; junction bases unmatched: 7. Germline V gene lookup returns CDR1 LGHNT and CDR2 FRNRAP. Here the CDR3 reads CASGFRDRGSGETQYF. In DNA, the CDR3 is TGTGCTAGTGGTTTTCGGGACAGGGGGTCTGGAGAGACCCAGTACTTC.

This clonotype was observed many times. J is TRBJ2-5 and V is TRBV5-1, with 11 nucleotides matching TRBD2. Unmatched junction bases numbered 6, after V lost 0 bases and J lost 2 bases. Germline-derived CDR1 and CDR2 are SGHRS and YFSETQ. This CDR3 comprises 17 residues. CDR3 loop: CASSLALTSGNQETQYF. In DNA, the CDR3 is TGCGCCAGCAGCTTGGCCCTGACTAGCGGGAATCAAGAGACCCAGTACTTC.

This clonotype was counted ten times or more. The CDR3 DNA follows: TGTGCCAGCAGCCCCCGCGGTCAACAGCGGGATACGCAGTATTTT. Its protein is CASSPRGQQRDTQYF. V and J are TRBV9 and TRBJ2-3; the D gene is possibly TRBD2 (5 bases). Looked up from germline, CDR1 is SGDLS and CDR2 is YYNGEE. The CDR3 is 15 amino acids. The V end was cut by 4 bases, the J end by 6 bases, with 18 bases between.

This clonotype ranks as medium-sized. J is TRBJ2-7 and V is TRBV2; D may match TRBD1 or TRBD2 (6 bases each). V was pared by 7 bases and J by 2 bases, with 9 bases between. CDR1 SNHLY and CDR2 FYNNEI come from the germline V gene. The CDR3 runs 12 residues. The DNA for the CDR3 is TGTGCCAGCAACAGGGAGGCCTACGAGCAGTACTTC. Translation gives CASNREAYEQYF.

This clonotype has a handful of counts. This likely comes from a read error, as the CDR3 has no conserved phenylalanine or tryptophan at its end. The rearrangement uses TRBV20-1 and TRBJ2-3; 10 nucleotides match TRBD1. The CDR3 is 14 amino acids. Trimming took 3 bases from V and 6 from J; bases not matched to a gene: 6. From germline, CDR1 is DFQATT and CDR2 SNEGSKA (reference sequence). In DNA form, the CDR3 reads TGCAGTGCTAGGAGACAGGGGGCTTCGGATACGCAGTATCTT. It is translated as CSARRQGASDTQYL.

In this sample, this clonotype turned up once. The chain carries TRBV11-3 and TRBJ1-1; D may be TRBD1 (5 bases). The CDR3 consists of 13 residues. CDR1 and CDR2 from the germline V gene are SGHNT and YENEEA. The V and J ends lost 3 bases and 3 bases respectively, with 8 bases between them. CDR3 nucleotide sequence: TGTGCCAGCAGCTTGCGGGGGGACACTGAAGCTTTCTTT. Its translation: CASSLRGDTEAFF.

This clonotype was counted many times. This chain uses TRBV20-1 with TRBJ1-1; a possible D gene is TRBD1 (6 bases). The CDR3 sequence is 13 residues long. V gave up 5 bases and J gave up 6 bases, with 16 bases separating them. The V gene's germline CDR1 is DFQATT and CDR2 SNEGSKA (reference sequence). The CDR3 nucleotides read TGCAGTGCTCCACCCGGGGCAGGGGCTGAAGCTTTCTTT. Amino acid sequence: CSAPPGAGAEAFF.

This clonotype showed up many times. The rearrangement uses TRBV5-6 and TRBJ1-4, with 9 bases aligning to TRBD1. With V trimmed by 4 bases and J by 7 bases, 14 bases remained unmatched. The CDR3 spans 17 residues. CDR1 is SGHDT and CDR2 is YYEEEE in the germline V gene. The CDR3 loop is CASSPLDRGPLGEKLFF. The CDR3 region has the DNA TGTGCCAGCAGCCCGCTGGACAGGGGTCCCCTTGGTGAAAAACTGTTTTTT.

In this sample, this clonotype turned up many times. The V call is TRBV15, the J call TRBJ2-2, with unresolved D. The CDR3 is made up of 16 amino acids. Germline V gene lookup returns CDR1 LNHNV and CDR2 YYDKDF (reference sequence). Trimming stripped 1 base from V and 3 bases from J, with 12 bases between. Written as DNA, the CDR3 is TGTGCCACCAGCAGAGGGGCGGCCCTGGACACCGGGGAGCTGTTTTTT. Residues: CATSRGAALDTGELFF.

This clonotype occurred many times. The rearrangement links TRBV7-9 to TRBJ1-1, with unresolved D. Germline lookup yields CDR1 SEHNR and CDR2 FQNEAQ (reference sequence). The CDR3 has 14 residues. Trimming shortened V by 6 bases and J by 3 bases, and 14 bases separated the two germline ends. The CDR3 spells CASSGEDGDTEAFF. Written as DNA, the CDR3 is TGTGCCAGCAGTGGGGAAGACGGGGACACTGAAGCTTTCTTT.